The next 7 T cell receptor beta chains were all read from a single sample in a study of monozygotic twins with inflammatory bowel disease (dated by TCRdb to about 2019). Receptor libraries were prepared by 5' RACE. Sequencing took place on an Illumina HiSeq 2500. One entry per CDR3 protein sequence results from the TCRdb reprocessing of the reads, with DNA left out. The table kept for this sample lists 420,000 or so distinct CDR3 sequences. 2.4% of the sample belongs to the ten largest clones. The sample was blood. The receptors come from a human donor with ulcerative colitis or Crohn's disease, or a healthy co-twin of an affected twin (not recorded which).

The genes are TRBV11-2 and TRBJ2-1; TCRdb returns TRBD2, unconfirmable since there is no DNA. The CDR3 is 19 amino acids. Germline V gene lookup returns CDR1 SGHAT and CDR2 FQNNGV. CDR3 region: CASSWFQGTSGTRTNEQFF.

This chain connects TRBV5-1 to TRBJ2-7; TCRdb indicates TRBD1, and absent DNA this call remains unverified. The CDR3 spans 14 residues. In germline, CDR1 is SGHRS, CDR2 YFSETQ. CDR3 amino acids: CASSPREGSYEQYF.

This chain joins TRBV20-1 and TRBJ2-3. Germline-derived CDR1 and CDR2 are DFQATT and SNEGSKA (reference sequence). The CDR3 has 13 amino acids. CDR3 amino acids: CSARGSLGLAQYF.

This rearrangement joins TRBV5-1 to TRBJ2-3; TCRdb calls TRBD1, which cannot be checked without DNA. Germline assignment: CDR1 SGHRS and CDR2 YFSETQ. CDR3 length: 16 amino acids. CDR3 sequence: CASSSPGNVRSDTQYF.

The V gene is TRBV4-1, the J gene TRBJ2-1. The CDR3 contains 15 residues. Germline loops: CDR1 MGHRA, CDR2 YSYEKL. Here the CDR3 reads CASSQDVPSYNEQFF.

The rearrangement uses TRBV10-2 and TRBJ2-1; TCRdb's D call, TRBD1, is unchecked because there is no DNA. The CDR3 length is 17 residues. CDR1 is WSHSY and CDR2 is SAAADI in the germline V gene. CDR3 region: CASSEILGGSSYNEQFF.

The chain employs TRBV19 and TRBJ2-1; the D gene TCRdb calls, TRBD1, cannot be checked with no DNA. The CDR3 length is 15 residues. Germline V gives CDR1 LNHDA, CDR2 SQIVND (reference sequence). CDR3 sequence reads: CASSIDRGTYNEQFF.